The clone carrying this TCR beta chain was seen a few times. Its antigen remains unknown. With a J-beta primer mix and a sample-barcoded 5' primer, a second PCR ran about 7 to 12 cycles. TCRdb ran MiXCR on the 5' RACE reads and lists one entry per CDR3 protein. The sample consists of some 900,000 distinct CDR3 sequences, about 48% of them appearing once. This sample is part of a study of blood T cells in healthy people across ages. Whole-study results and caveats: Roughly linearly, TCR beta diversity per million T cells fell as age increased.

V dropped 6 bases and J dropped 1; count of bases not matched to a gene: 7. Germline values: CDR1 DFQATT, CDR2 SNEGSKA (reference sequence). The CDR3 totals 14 residues. The rearrangement uses TRBV20-1 and TRBJ2-3; 7 nucleotides match TRBD1. This TCR derives from a man aged 25 to 40 in good health. The sequenced material came from blood. In DNA form, the CDR3 reads TGCAGTGCAGGTTCAGGGGGAGGCACAGATACGCAGTATTTT. The encoded protein is CSAGSGGGTDTQYF.